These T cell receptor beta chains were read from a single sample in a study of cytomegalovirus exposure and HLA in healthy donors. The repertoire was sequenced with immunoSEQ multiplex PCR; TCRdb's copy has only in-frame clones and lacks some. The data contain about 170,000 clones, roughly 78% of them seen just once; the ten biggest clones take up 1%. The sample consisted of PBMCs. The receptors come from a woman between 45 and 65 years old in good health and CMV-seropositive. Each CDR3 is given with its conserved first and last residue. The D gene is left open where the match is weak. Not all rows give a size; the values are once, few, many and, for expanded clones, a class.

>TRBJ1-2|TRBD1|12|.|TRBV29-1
TGCAGCGTTGGAATGGACAGGGAGGGCTACACCTTC
CSVGMDREGYTF
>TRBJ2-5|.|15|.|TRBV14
TGTGCCAGCAGCCATGAGGGGGTGGCAAGAGAGACCCAGTACTTC
CASSHEGVARETQYF
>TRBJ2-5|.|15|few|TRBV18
TGTGCCAGCTCATCTGGACAGAGGGCGAGAGAGACCCAGTACTTC
CASSSGQRARETQYF
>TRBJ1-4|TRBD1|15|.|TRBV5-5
TGTGCCAGCCGAAGACAGGGGGCGGGTAATGAAAAACTGTTTTTT
CASRRQGAGNEKLFF
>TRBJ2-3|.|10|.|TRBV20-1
TGCAGTGCCCTCACAGATACGCAGTATTTT
CSALTDTQYF
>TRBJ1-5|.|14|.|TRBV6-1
TGTGCCAGCAGTGAATCAGGGGGCAATCAGCCCCAGCATTTT
CASSESGGNQPQHF
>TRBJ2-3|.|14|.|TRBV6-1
TGTGCCAGCAGTGATTACCTAGGGGCAGATACGCAGTATTTT
CASSDYLGADTQYF
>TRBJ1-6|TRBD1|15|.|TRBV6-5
TGTGCCAGCACCGACCCCGACAGGGCAATGGCACCCCTCCACTTT
CASTDPDRAMAPLHF
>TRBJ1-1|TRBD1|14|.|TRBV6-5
TGTGCCAGCAGACGCGGGACAGCGAACACTGAAGCTTTCTTT
CASRRGTANTEAFF
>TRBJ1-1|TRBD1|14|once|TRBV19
TGTGCCAGTAGTTCACAGGGGTTACGCACTGAAGCTTTCTTT
CASSSQGLRTEAFF
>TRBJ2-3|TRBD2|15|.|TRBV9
TGTGCCAGCAGCGAGCCCAGCGGGGGGCCAGATACGCAGTATTTT
CASSEPSGGPDTQYF
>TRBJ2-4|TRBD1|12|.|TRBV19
TGTGCCAACCCGGGACAGGGCCCAATTCAGTACTTC
CANPGQGPIQYF
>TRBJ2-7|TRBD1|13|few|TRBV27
TGTGCCAGCAGTTTTGGGACAGGGGTCGAGCAGTACTTC
CASSFGTGVEQYF
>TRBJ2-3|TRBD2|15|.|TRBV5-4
TGTGCCAGCAGCCCGGGGACTAGCGGGAGTGATACGCAGTATTTT
CASSPGTSGSDTQYF
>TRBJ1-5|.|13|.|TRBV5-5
TGTGCCAGCAGCTTGGCCGAGTTCCAGCCCCAGCATTTT
CASSLAEFQPQHF
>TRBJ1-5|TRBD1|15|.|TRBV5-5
TGTGCCAGCAGCTATTTCCAGGGGGCGCCGGAGCCCCAGCATTTT
CASSYFQGAPEPQHF
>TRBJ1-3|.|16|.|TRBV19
TGTGCCAGTAGTAGAGAGGACAGTTTCTACGGAAACACCATATATTTT
CASSREDSFYGNTIYF
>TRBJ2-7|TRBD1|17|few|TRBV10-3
TGTGCCATCAGTGAGTCTAAAATGGTAGACAGGGGCTACGAGCAGTACTTC
CAISESKMVDRGYEQYF
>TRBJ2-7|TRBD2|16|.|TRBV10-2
TGCGCCAGCAGTGGACAGATGGGCGGGAGAGGGTACGAGCAGTACTTC
CASSGQMGGRGYEQYF
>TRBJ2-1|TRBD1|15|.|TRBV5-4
TGTGCCAGCAGCTTCCTGGGGACAGACTGGGTTGGGCAGTTCTTC
CASSFLGTDWVGQFF
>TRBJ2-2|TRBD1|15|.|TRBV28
TGTGCCAGCAGCTCGGACAGGGGTGGCACCGGGGAGCTGTTTTTT
CASSSDRGGTGELFF
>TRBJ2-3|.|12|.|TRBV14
TGTGCCAGTTCAACGACAGCAGATACGCAGTATTTT
CASSTTADTQYF
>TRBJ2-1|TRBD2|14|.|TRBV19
TGTGCCAGTAGTCCGCAGGGACTAGTCCATGAGCAGTTCTTC
CASSPQGLVHEQFF
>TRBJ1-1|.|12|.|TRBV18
TGTGCCAGCTCCCGCCCGCAGTCTGAAGCTTTCTTT
CASSRPQSEAFF
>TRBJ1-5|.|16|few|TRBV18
TGTGCCAGCTCACCCCAGTATAGGCAGGGGAACCAGCCCCAGCATTTT
CASSPQYRQGNQPQHF
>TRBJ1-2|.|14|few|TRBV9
TGTGCCAGCAGCGTAGGACAGGCTGACTATGGCTACACCTTC
CASSVGQADYGYTF
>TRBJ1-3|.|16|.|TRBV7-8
TGTGCCAGCAGCCCCGTCGGTCTGAGCTCTGGAAACACCATATATTTT
CASSPVGLSSGNTIYF
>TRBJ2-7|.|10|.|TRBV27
TGTGCGACAGGTCTCTACGAGCAGTACTTC
CATGLYEQYF
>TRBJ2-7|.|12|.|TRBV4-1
TGCGCCAGCCTGGGACAAACTGGCGAGCAGTACTTC
CASLGQTGEQYF
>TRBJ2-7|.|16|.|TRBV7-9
TGTTCCAGCGCTACTTGGCGACAGGCGAGCTCCTACGAGCAGTACTTC
CSSATWRQASSYEQYF
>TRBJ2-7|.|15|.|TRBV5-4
TGTGCCAGCAGCCCTCAAGACAGGCACCGTTACGAGCAGTACTTC
CASSPQDRHRYEQYF
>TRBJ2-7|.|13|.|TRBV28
TGTGCCAGCACCGATGCGGGGCCCTACGAGCAGTACTTC
CASTDAGPYEQYF
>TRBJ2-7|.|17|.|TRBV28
TGTGCCAGCAGTCTTCACCCGGGCAAAAAGGGGACCTACGAGCAGTACTTC
CASSLHPGKKGTYEQYF
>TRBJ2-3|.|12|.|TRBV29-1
TGCAGCGTTGTTCCCGCGGCAGATACGCAGTATTTT
CSVVPAADTQYF
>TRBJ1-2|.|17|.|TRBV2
TGTGCCAGCAGTGAAGCCTATAGGCGGGGCACTTATTATGGCTACACCTTC
CASSEAYRRGTYYGYTF
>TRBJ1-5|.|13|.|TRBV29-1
TGCAGCGTTGCCAGCCGGGGGGTTCAGCCCCAGCATTTT
CSVASRGVQPQHF
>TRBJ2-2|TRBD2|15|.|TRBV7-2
TGTGCCAGCAGCTCGGGACTAGCGGGGCACGGGGAGCTGTTTTTT
CASSSGLAGHGELFF
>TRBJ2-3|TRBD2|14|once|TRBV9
TGTGCCAGCAGAAGGACTAGCGGTGGCGGGACGCAGTATTTT
CASRRTSGGGTQYF
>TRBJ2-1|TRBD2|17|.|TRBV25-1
TGTGCCAGCAGTGAATCGATCGGACTAGCGCCATACAATGAGCAGTTCTTC
CASSESIGLAPYNEQFF
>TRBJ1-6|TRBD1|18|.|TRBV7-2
TGTGCCAGCAGCCATCACAGGGGGGGGCGAGGCGTTAATTCACCCCTCCACTTT
CASSHHRGGRGVNSPLHF
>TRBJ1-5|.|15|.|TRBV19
TGTGCCAGTAGTATGGGGGGGACTTCTTTCCAGCCCCAGCATTTT
CASSMGGTSFQPQHF
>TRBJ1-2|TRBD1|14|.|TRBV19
TGTGCCACTAGGGGATCAACAGGGGGCTATGGCTACACCTTC
CATRGSTGGYGYTF
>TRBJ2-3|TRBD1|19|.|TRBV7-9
TGTGCCAGCAGCCCTCCAGATCCGACAGGGGGCGTCCCCACAGATACGCAGTATTTT
CASSPPDPTGGVPTDTQYF
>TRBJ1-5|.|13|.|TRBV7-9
TGTGCCAGCAGCTTAGGTAACAATCAGCCCCAGCATTTT
CASSLGNNQPQHF
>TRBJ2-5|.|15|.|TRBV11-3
TGTGCCAGCAGCTTAGGCGGCGGGTACCAAGAGACCCAGTACTTC
CASSLGGGYQETQYF
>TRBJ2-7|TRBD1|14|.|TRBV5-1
TGCGCCAGCAGCTCCCCCGGGACAGTCTACGAGCAGTACTTC
CASSSPGTVYEQYF
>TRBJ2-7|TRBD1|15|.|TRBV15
TGTGCCACCAGCAGAGCCGGGACAGGGCGATACGAGCAGTACTTC
CATSRAGTGRYEQYF
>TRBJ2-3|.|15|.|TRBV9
TGTGCCAGCAGCTCCAGGATAAAACAGCCAGATACGCAGTATTTT
CASSSRIKQPDTQYF
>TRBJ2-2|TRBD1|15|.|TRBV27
TGTGCCAGCATGACAGGGTGGGCGAACACCGGGGAGCTGTTTTTT
CASMTGWANTGELFF
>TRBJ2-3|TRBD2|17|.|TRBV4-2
TGTGCCAGCAGCCAAGCGGTTGCGTCTAGCGGAACAGATACGCAGTATTTT
CASSQAVASSGTDTQYF
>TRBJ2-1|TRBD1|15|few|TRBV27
TGTGCCAGCAGCACGACAGGGGGCAATTACAATGAGCAGTTCTTC
CASSTTGGNYNEQFF
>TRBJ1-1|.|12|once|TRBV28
TGTGCCAGCAGTCTCCTGAACACTGAAGCTTTCTTT
CASSLLNTEAFF
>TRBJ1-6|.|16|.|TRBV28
TGTGCCAGCAGTCCCCGGACGGGAGCCTATAATTCACCCCTCCACTTT
CASSPRTGAYNSPLHF